The sequence of this T cell receptor beta chain was determined in a study of blood T cell repertoires in COVID-19. Looking at the study overall: Samples representing acute and convalescent COVID-19 were sourced from the United States, Italy and Spain.

This CDR3 is built from 14 residues. CDR1 LNHDA and CDR2 SQIVND come from the germline V gene (reference sequence). Trimming left V 1 base short and J 0 bases short, with 4 bases between. This clone appeared a single time. Clinical history reported by participants formed the basis on which cohorts were assigned. Symptom resolution, clearance, or two negative PCRs marked donors in Cohort 3 as recovered. In the original workflow: How many nucleated cells were present was estimated from reference gene primer amplification. TCRdb's copy holds only in-frame clones and misses some; the assay was immunoSEQ multiplex PCR. V, J and clone size are those of that table, while D and trimming were read from the DNA. The sample has 110,000 to 150,000 clones, 87% seen once.

The rearrangement joins TRBV19 to TRBJ2-4; the D is unclear. Sequencing used PBMCs or T cells enriched from blood (not recorded which). This clonotype originated in a man aged 55 to 70 who had recovered from COVID-19. In DNA form, the CDR3 reads TGTGCCAGTAGTATAGGCGTAGCCAAAAACATTCAGTACTTC. It specifies CASSIGVAKNIQYF. Complete variable domain (other parts from reference TRBV19 and TRBJ2-4): DGGITQSPKYLFRKEGQNVTLSCEQNLNHDAMYWYRQDPGQGLRLIYYSQIVNDFQKGDIAEGYSVSREKKESFPLTVTSAQKNPTAFYLCASSIGVAKNIQYFGAGTRLSVL.